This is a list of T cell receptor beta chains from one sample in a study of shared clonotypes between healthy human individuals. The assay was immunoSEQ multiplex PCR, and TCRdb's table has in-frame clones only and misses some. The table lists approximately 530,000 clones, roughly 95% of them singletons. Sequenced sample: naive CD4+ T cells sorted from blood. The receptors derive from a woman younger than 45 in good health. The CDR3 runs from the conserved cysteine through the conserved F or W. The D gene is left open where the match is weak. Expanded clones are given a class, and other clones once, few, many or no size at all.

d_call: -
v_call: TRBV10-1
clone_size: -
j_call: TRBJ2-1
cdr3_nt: TGCGCCAGCAGTGGGTTGGGTGAGCAGTTCTTC
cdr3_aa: CASSGLGEQFF

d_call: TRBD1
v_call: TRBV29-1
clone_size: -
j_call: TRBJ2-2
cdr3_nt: TGCAGCGTCGGGACAGGAAACACCGGGGAGCTGTTTTTT
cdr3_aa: CSVGTGNTGELFF

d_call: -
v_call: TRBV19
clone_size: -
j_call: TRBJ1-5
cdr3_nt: TGTGCCAGTAGTACGACAATTTCTGGAAGCAATCAGCCCCAGCATTTT
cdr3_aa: CASSTTISGSNQPQHF

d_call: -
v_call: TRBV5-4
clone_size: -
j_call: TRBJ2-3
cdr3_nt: TGTGCCAGCAGCTTCGGGGATACGCAGTATTTT
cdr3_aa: CASSFGDTQYF

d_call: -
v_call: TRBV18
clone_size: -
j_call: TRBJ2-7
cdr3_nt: TGTGCCAGCTCACAGGGACTGTCTAGCCACGAGCAGTACTTC
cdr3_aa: CASSQGLSSHEQYF

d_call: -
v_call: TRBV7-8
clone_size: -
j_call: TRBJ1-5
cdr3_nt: TGTGCCAGCAGCTCACAGGCTAGCAATCAGCCCCAGCATTTT
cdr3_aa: CASSSQASNQPQHF

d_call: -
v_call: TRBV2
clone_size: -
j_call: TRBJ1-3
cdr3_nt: TGTGCCAGCAATGCCGCTTCCGGAAACACCATATATTTT
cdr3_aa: CASNAASGNTIYF

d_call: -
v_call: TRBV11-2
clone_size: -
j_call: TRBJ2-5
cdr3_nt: TGTGCCAGCAGCTTAGTGGAAGAGACCCAGTACTTC
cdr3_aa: CASSLVEETQYF

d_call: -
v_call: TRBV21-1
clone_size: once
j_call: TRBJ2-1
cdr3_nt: TGTGCCAGCAGTATAAACAGCAATGAGCAGTTCTTC
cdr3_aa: CASSINSNEQFF

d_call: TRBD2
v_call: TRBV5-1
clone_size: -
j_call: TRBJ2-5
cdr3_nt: TGCGCCAGCAGACCGACTAGCCTGAGGGAGACCCAGTACTTC
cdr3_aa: CASRPTSLRETQYF

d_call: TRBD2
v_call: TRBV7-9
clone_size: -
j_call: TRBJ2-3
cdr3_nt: TGTGCCAGCAGCTATGGACTAGCGGGAGTAACAGATACGCAGTATTTT
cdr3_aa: CASSYGLAGVTDTQYF

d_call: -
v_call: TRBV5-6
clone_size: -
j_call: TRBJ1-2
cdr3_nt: TGTGCCAGCAGCCGAGGAAGGCCAGACTATGGCTACACCTTC
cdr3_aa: CASSRGRPDYGYTF

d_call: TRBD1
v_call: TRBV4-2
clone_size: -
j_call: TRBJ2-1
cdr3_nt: TGTGCCAGCAGCCAAGTGGTCGGGCAGGGGGCAAACAATGAGCAGTTCTTC
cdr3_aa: CASSQVVGQGANNEQFF

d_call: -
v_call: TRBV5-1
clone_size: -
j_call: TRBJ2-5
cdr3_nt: TGCGCCAGCAGTCCGAACAGGGACACGAAAGAGACCCAGTACTTC
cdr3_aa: CASSPNRDTKETQYF

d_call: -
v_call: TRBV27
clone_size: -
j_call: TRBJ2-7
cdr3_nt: TGTGCCAGCAGTTTATCATTGGGCAGTACCGAGCAGTACTTC
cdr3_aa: CASSLSLGSTEQYF

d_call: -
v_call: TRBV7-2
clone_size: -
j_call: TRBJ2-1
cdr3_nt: TGTGCCAGCAGCCAAGGCAGGGGGGGATACAATGAGCAGTTCTTC
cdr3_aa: CASSQGRGGYNEQFF

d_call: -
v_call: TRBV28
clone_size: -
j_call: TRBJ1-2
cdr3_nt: TGTGCCAGCAGTCCTGTAAACGCGTTGGGTACCGCTGGCTACACCTTC
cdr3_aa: CASSPVNALGTAGYTF

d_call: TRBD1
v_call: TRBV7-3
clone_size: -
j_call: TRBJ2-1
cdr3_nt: TGTGCCAGCAGCTTATCCGGGACAGGATACAATGAGCAGTTCTTC
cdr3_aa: CASSLSGTGYNEQFF

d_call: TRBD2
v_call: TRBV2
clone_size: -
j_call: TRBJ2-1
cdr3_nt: TGTGCCAGCTCGAGAAGCCGGGAGGGCAATGAGCAGTTCTTC
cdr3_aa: CASSRSREGNEQFF

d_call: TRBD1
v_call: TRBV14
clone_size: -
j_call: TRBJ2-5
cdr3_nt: TGTGCCAGCAGCCAAGATGCGAGGGGGCGAGAGACCCAGTACTTC
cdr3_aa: CASSQDARGRETQYF

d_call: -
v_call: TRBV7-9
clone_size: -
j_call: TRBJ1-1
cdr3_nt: TGTGCCAGCAGCTTTCCTGAGACGAACACTGAAGCTTTCTTT
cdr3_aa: CASSFPETNTEAFF

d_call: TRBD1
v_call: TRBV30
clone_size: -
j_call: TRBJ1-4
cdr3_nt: TGTGCCTGGGCCAGGGGGCGTAGTGAAAAACTGTTTTTT
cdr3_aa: CAWARGRSEKLFF

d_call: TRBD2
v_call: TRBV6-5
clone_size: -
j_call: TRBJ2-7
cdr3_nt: TGTGCCAGCAGTCCTAGCGGGCGCGAGCAGTACTTC
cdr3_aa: CASSPSGREQYF

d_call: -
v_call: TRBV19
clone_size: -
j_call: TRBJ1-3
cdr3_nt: TGTGCCAGTAGTAATGGGCCACAGCCGCTGCACACCATATATTTT
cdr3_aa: CASSNGPQPLHTIYF

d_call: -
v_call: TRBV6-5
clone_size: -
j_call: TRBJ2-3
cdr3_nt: TGTGCCAGCAGTTACGGACGGGGTGGCACAGATACGCAGTATTTT
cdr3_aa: CASSYGRGGTDTQYF

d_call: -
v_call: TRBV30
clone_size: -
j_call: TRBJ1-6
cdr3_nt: TGTGCCTGGAGCACACTGAGTTCCTATCTTCCCTATAATTCACCCCTCCACTTT
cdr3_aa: CAWSTLSSYLPYNSPLHF

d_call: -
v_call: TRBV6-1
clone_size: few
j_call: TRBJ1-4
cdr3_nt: TGTGCCAGCGGGGGACGGTGGGTAACTAATGAAAAACTGTTTTTT
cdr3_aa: CASGGRWVTNEKLFF

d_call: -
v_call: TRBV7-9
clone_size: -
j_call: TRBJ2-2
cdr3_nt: TGTGCCAGCAGCTTTGGGCGCAGGGCGAACACCGGGGAGCTGTTTTTT
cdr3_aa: CASSFGRRANTGELFF

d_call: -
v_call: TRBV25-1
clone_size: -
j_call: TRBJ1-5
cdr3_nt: TGTGCCAGCAGTGGGCAGGGAGGTCAGCCCCAGCATTTT
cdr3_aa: CASSGQGGQPQHF

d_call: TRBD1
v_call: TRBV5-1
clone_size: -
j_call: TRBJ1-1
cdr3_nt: TGCGCCAGCAGCCCTGGTGTGGCAGGGTGGGGGCAGGGGGCTGAAGCTTTCTTT
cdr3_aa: CASSPGVAGWGQGAEAFF

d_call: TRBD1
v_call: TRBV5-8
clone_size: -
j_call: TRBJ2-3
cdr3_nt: TGTGCCAGCAGCTGGACAGGGGAGGGCCCTGATACGCAGTATTTT
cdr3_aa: CASSWTGEGPDTQYF

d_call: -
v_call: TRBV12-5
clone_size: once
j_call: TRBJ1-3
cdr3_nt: TGTGCTAGTGACTTTCGGGAGAGGGGAAACACCATATATTTT
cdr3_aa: CASDFRERGNTIYF

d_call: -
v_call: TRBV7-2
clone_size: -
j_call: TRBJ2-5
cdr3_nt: TGTGCCAGCAGCTTGTCGGACAGTGAGACCCAGTACTTC
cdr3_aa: CASSLSDSETQYF

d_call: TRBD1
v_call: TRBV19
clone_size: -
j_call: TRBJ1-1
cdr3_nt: TGTGCCAGTAGCGAACAGGGGGGTACTGAAGCTTTCTTT
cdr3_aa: CASSEQGGTEAFF

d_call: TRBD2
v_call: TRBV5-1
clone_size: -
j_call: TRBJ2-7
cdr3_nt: TGCGCCAGCAGCTTGGGGGGACTAGCGGGTACCTACGAGCAGTACTTC
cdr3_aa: CASSLGGLAGTYEQYF

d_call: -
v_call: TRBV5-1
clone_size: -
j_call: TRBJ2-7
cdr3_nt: TGCGCCAGCAGCTTCGACTTGCGCAACTCCTACGAGCAGTACTTC
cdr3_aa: CASSFDLRNSYEQYF

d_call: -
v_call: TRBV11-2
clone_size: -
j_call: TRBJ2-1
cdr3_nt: TGTGCCAGCAGCTCCAGGGTTAACAATGAGCAGTTCTTC
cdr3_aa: CASSSRVNNEQFF

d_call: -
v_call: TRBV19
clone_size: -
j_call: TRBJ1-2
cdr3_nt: TGTGCGACAAAAAGAGGGAATAACTATGGCTACACCTTC
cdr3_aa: CATKRGNNYGYTF

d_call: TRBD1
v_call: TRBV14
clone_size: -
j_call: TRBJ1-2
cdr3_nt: TGTGCCAGCAGCCTCTCCCGGGACAGGGGATTTTATGGCTACACCTTC
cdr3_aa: CASSLSRDRGFYGYTF

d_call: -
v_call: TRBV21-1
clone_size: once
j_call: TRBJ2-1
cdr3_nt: TGTGCCAGCGTGGAAATTGGACTAGCGCACTACAATGAGCAGTTCTTC
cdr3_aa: CASVEIGLAHYNEQFF

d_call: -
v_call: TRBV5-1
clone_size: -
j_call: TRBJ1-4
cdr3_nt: TGCGCCAGCAGCTTGGGACAGGAGAATGAAAAACTGTTTTTT
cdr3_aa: CASSLGQENEKLFF

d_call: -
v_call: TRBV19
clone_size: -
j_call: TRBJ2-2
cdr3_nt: TGTGCCAGTAGTATCAGGACCGTAGTCACCGGGGAGCTGTTTTTT
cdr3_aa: CASSIRTVVTGELFF

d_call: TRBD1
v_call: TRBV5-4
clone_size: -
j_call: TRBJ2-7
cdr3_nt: TGTGCCAGCAGCTTTAGACAGGGGCCGATCTACGAGCAGTACTTC
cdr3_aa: CASSFRQGPIYEQYF

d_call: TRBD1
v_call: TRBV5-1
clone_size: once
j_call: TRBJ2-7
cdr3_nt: TGCGCCAGCAGCTTAGACAGGGGCTTGGGCGAGCAGTACTTC
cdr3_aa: CASSLDRGLGEQYF

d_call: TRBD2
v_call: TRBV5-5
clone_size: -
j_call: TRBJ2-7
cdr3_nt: TGTGCCAGCAGTCGACTAGCGGGAGGCGGGGAGCAGTACTTC
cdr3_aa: CASSRLAGGGEQYF

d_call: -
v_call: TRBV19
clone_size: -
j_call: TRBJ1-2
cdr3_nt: TGTGCCAGTAGTCTCTCGTTGACACTGAACTATGGCTACACCTTC
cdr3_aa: CASSLSLTLNYGYTF

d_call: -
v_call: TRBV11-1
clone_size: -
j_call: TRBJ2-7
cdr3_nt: TGTGCCAGCAGCTTCTCTGGGCTTTATAGCTCCTACGAGCAGTACTTC
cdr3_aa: CASSFSGLYSSYEQYF